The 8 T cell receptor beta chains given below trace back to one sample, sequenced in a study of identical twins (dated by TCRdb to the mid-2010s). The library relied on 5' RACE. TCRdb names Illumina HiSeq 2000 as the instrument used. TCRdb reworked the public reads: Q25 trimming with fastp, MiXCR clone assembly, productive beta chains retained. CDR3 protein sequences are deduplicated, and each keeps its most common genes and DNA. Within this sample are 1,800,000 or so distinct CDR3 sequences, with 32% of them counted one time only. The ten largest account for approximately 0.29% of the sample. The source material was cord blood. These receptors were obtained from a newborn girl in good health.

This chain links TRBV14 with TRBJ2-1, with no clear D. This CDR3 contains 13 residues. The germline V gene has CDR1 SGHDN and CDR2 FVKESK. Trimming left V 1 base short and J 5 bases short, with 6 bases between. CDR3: CASSQAPHNEQFF. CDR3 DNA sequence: TGTGCCAGCAGCCAAGCGCCCCACAATGAGCAGTTCTTC. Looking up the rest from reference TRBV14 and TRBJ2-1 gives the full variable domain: EAGVTQFPSHSVIEKGQTVTLRCDPISGHDNLYWYRRVMGKEIKFLLHFVKESKQDESGMPNNRFLAERTGGTYSTLKVQPAELEDSGVYFCASSQAPHNEQFFGPGTRLTVL.

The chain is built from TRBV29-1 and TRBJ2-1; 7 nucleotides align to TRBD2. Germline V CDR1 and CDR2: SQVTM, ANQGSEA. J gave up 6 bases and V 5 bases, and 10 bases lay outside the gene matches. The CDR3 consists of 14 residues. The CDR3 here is CSVLAGPWFNEQFF. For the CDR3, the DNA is TGCAGCGTTTTAGCGGGCCCCTGGTTCAATGAGCAGTTCTTC.

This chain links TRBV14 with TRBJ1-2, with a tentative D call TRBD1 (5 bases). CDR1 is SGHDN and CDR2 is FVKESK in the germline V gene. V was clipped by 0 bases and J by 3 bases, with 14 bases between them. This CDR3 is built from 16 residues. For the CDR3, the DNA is TGTGCCAGCAGCCAAGACGGGGCGGCCACCTACTATGGCTACACCTTC. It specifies CASSQDGAATYYGYTF.

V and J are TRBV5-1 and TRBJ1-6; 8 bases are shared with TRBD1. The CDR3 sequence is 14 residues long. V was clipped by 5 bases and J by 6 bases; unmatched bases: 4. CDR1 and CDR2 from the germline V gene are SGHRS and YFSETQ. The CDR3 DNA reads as TGCGCCAGCAGTATTACAGGGGGTAATTCACCCCTCCACTTT. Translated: CASSITGGNSPLHF.

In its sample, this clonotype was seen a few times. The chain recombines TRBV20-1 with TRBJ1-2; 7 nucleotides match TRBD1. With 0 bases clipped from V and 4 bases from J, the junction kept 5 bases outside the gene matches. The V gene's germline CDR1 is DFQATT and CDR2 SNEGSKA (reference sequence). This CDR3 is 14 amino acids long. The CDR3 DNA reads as TGCAGTGCTAGAGATTGGAGACAGGGCTATGGCTACACCTTC. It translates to CSARDWRQGYGYTF.

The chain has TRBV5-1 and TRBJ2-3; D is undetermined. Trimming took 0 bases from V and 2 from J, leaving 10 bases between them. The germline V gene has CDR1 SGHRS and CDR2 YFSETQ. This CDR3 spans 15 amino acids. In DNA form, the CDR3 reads TGCGCCAGCAGCTTGGTACGGCCATACACAGATACGCAGTATTTT. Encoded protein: CASSLVRPYTDTQYF.

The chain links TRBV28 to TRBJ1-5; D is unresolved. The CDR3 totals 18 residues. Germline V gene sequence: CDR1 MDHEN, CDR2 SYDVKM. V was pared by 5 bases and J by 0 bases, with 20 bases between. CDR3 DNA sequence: TGTGCCAGCAGTCTTCCTCACGGACTTCAATATAGCAATCAGCCCCAGCATTTT. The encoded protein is CASSLPHGLQYSNQPQHF.

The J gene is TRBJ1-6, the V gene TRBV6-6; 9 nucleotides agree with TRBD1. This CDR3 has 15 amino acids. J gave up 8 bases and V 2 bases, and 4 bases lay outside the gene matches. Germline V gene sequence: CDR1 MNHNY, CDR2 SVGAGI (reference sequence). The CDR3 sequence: CASSYGDRVDSPLHF. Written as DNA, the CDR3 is TGTGCCAGCAGTTACGGGGACAGGGTTGATTCACCCCTCCACTTT.